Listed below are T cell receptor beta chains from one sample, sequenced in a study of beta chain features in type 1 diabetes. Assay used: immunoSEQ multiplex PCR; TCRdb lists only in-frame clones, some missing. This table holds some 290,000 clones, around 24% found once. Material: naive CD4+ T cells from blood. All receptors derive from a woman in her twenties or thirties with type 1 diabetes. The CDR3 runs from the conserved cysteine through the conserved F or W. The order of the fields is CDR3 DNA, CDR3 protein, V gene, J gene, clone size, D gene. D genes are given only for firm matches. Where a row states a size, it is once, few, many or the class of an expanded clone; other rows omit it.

TGCAGCGTCAACAGGGACGGAAATACGCAGTATTTT	CSVNRDGNTQYF	TRBV29-1	TRBJ2-3	NA	NA
TGCGCCAGCAGCCAAGAGGGGCGCCTGACTTTC	CASSQEGRLTF	TRBV4-1	TRBJ2-6	NA	NA
TGTGCCAGCAGTGACTCCCTCCTAGAGCGACAGCCCCAGCATTTT	CASSDSLLERQPQHF	TRBV6-4	TRBJ1-5	NA	NA
TGCAGCGTTGAAGATCTTCTAGAAGCCAAAAACATTCAGTACTTC	CSVEDLLEAKNIQYF	TRBV29-1	TRBJ2-4	few	NA
TGTGCCAGCAGCTTAGAAGGGTTGGGGGGAGCTTTCTTT	CASSLEGLGGAFF	TRBV7-9	TRBJ1-1	NA	NA
TGTGCCAGCAGCTTTGGAATAGCTCAGTTCTTC	CASSFGIAQFF	TRBV7-2	TRBJ2-1	few	NA
TGTGCCAGCAGTCAACCAGGGGCCGGAACTGAAGCTTTCTTT	CASSQPGAGTEAFF	TRBV2	TRBJ1-1	few	NA
TGTGCCAGCAGCCCGGGACAGTTGGAGACCCAGTACTTC	CASSPGQLETQYF	TRBV7-3	TRBJ2-5	few	TRBD1
TGTGCCAGCAGTTACTCACAGAAAGATACGCAGTATTTT	CASSYSQKDTQYF	TRBV6-6	TRBJ2-3	few	NA
TGCGCCAGCAGCTTGGCAGGGGGCTATCAGCCCCAGCATTTT	CASSLAGGYQPQHF	TRBV5-1	TRBJ1-5	NA	TRBD1
TGTGCCAGCAGTGGACTAGCCCGACCCAGTGAGCAGTTCTTC	CASSGLARPSEQFF	TRBV28	TRBJ2-1	NA	TRBD2
TGCGCCAGCAGCTTGGCGGGACAGCTTAATCAGCCCCAGCATTTT	CASSLAGQLNQPQHF	TRBV5-1	TRBJ1-5	NA	TRBD1
TGCAGCGTTGTTAGGAGGGAAAAAGATACGCAGTATTTT	CSVVRREKDTQYF	TRBV29-1	TRBJ2-3	few	NA
TGTGCCTGGAGCGACCCAGGGGCCGGAACCTCTGGAAACACCATATATTTT	CAWSDPGAGTSGNTIYF	TRBV30	TRBJ1-3	NA	NA
TGCGCCAGCAGCCAGTTCAACACCTTGAACACTGAAGCTTTCTTT	CASSQFNTLNTEAFF	TRBV4-1	TRBJ1-1	few	NA
TGTGCCAGCAGTGCTACAGGGGGCGAGGACGAGCAGTACTTC	CASSATGGEDEQYF	TRBV7-9	TRBJ2-7	few	TRBD1
TGTGCCAGCAGCTCCCCCGGGACTAGCGGGATCGTAAGCTCCTACAATGAGCAGTTCTTC	CASSSPGTSGIVSSYNEQFF	TRBV11-3	TRBJ2-1	few	TRBD2
TGTGCCAGCAGAAGGACTAGGGACGAGCAGTACTTC	CASRRTRDEQYF	TRBV28	TRBJ2-7	few	TRBD2
TGTGCCAGCAGTTTACCCGGACAGATCTACGAGCAGTACTTC	CASSLPGQIYEQYF	TRBV28	TRBJ2-7	NA	NA
TGCGCCAGCAGCCGGGACAGGACCTACGAGCAGTACTTC	CASSRDRTYEQYF	TRBV5-1	TRBJ2-7	few	TRBD1
TGTGCCAGCAGATTAGCGGCGAACACCGGGGAGCTGTTTTTT	CASRLAANTGELFF	TRBV2	TRBJ2-2	NA	NA
TGTGCCAGCTTTACACAGGGGGCGGAAGAGACCCAGTACTTC	CASFTQGAEETQYF	TRBV28	TRBJ2-5	NA	TRBD1
TGCAGCCCCCCCACACAGGGACAGAGCAATCAGCCCCAGCATTTT	CSPPTQGQSNQPQHF	TRBV29-1	TRBJ1-5	NA	TRBD1
TGTGCCAGCAGCGGATACGGACTAGGAACAGATACGCAGTATTTT	CASSGYGLGTDTQYF	TRBV16	TRBJ2-3	NA	TRBD2
TGCGCCAGCAGCCCCCGGGGAGAGACCCAGTACTTC	CASSPRGETQYF	TRBV5-1	TRBJ2-5	NA	NA
TGCGCCAGCAGCCCCTTAGCGGGATCCTCCTACGAGCAGTACTTC	CASSPLAGSSYEQYF	TRBV4-1	TRBJ2-7	NA	TRBD2
TGTGCCAGCTCACCAAGGGGCGATGGCTACACCTTC	CASSPRGDGYTF	TRBV18	TRBJ1-2	few	NA
TGCAGCGTTACAGGGGCTAGCACAGATACGCAGTATTTT	CSVTGASTDTQYF	TRBV29-1	TRBJ2-3	few	TRBD1
TGTGCCAGCGCAAAAACGGACTTTAAAAACATTCAGTACTTC	CASAKTDFKNIQYF	TRBV7-9	TRBJ2-4	NA	NA
TGCGCCAGCAGCACCTATCGACAGGGAGAGACCCAGTACTTC	CASSTYRQGETQYF	TRBV5-1	TRBJ2-5	once	TRBD1
TGTGCCTGGAGTTTAAGTCAGTATAACACTGAAGCTTTCTTT	CAWSLSQYNTEAFF	TRBV30	TRBJ1-1	NA	NA
TGTGCCAGCTCACAGGGACTAGCGGGAGACAATGAGCAGTTCTTC	CASSQGLAGDNEQFF	TRBV18	TRBJ2-1	few	TRBD2
TGTGCCATCAGTGGCGTCCACGAGCAGTACTTC	CAISGVHEQYF	TRBV10-3	TRBJ2-7	few	NA
TGTGCCAGCAGCTTAGTTATCGAGCGGGGGGTTTACGAGCAGTACTTC	CASSLVIERGVYEQYF	TRBV7-9	TRBJ2-7	NA	TRBD2
TGTGCCAGCAGCTTAGCAGGGGGGATTGAAGCTTTCTTT	CASSLAGGIEAFF	TRBV5-4	TRBJ1-1	few	TRBD1
TGTGCCAGCTCACCACTAGAAGAGACCCAGTACTTC	CASSPLEETQYF	TRBV18	TRBJ2-5	few	NA
TGTGCCAGCAGCCAAGTCCTAGCGGGAGTTGGTCTGAACACCGGGGAGCTGTTTTTT	CASSQVLAGVGLNTGELFF	TRBV4-2	TRBJ2-2	few	TRBD2